The 7 T cell receptor beta chains below were found in one sample sequenced in a study of cytomegalovirus exposure and HLA in healthy donors. This PCR relied on a set of 60 Vbeta primers and 13 Jbeta primers. Sequenced by immunoSEQ multiplex PCR; TCRdb stores in-frame clones only, minus some. Of under 200,000 clones in the sample, 68% are singletons; the top ten hold about 3%. Sequenced: PBMCs. The receptor set was obtained from a woman between 40 and 50 years old in good health and CMV-seropositive.

J is TRBJ2-5 and V is TRBV5-1; tentatively, D is TRBD1 (6 bases). V gave up 2 bases and J gave up 5 bases, with 10 bases separating them. Germline CDR1 is SGHRS and CDR2 is YFSETQ. This CDR3 spans 13 amino acids. For the CDR3, the DNA is TGCGCCAGCAGCTTCAGAAGGGGGGAGACCCAGTACTTC. Protein sequence: CASSFRRGETQYF.

This sequence joins TRBV6-1 and TRBJ1-6; weak D call: TRBD1 (6 bases). CDR1 MNHNS and CDR2 SASEGT come from the germline V gene. The CDR3 consists of 16 residues. V lost 3 bases, J lost 0 bases, and 9 bases lay in between. CDR3 protein: CASSEDSHSYNSPLHF. The CDR3, as DNA: TGTGCCAGCAGTGAGGACAGCCACTCCTATAATTCACCCCTCCACTTT.

The gene calls are TRBV25-1 and TRBJ2-1; a weak D match, TRBD1 (6 bases). With 4 bases removed from V and 9 bases from J, the gap between germline ends came to 13 bases. The CDR3 has 13 residues. Germline CDR1 MGHDK, CDR2 SYGVNS. CDR3 loop: CASSANPTGEQFF. CDR3 DNA sequence: TGTGCCAGCAGTGCAAACCCGACAGGTGAGCAGTTCTTC. Combining the CDR3 with reference TRBV25-1 and TRBJ2-1 gives the whole variable domain EADIYQTPRYLVIGTGKKITLECSQTMGHDKMYWYQQDPGMELHLIHYSYGVNSTEKGDLSSESTVSRIRTEHFPLTLESARPSHTSQYLCASSANPTGEQFFGPGTRLTVL.

The chain is built from TRBV2 and TRBJ2-7; 9 bases map to TRBD1. The CDR3 totals 15 residues. Looked up from germline, CDR1 is SNHLY and CDR2 is FYNNEI. V lost 1 base to trimming and J lost 5 bases; unmatched junction nucleotides: 6. The CDR3 DNA is TGTGCCAGCAGTGAAGGGGACAGGGTGGCGGACGAGCAGTACTTC. This gives the protein CASSEGDRVADEQYF.

The chain has TRBV4-2 and TRBJ1-1, with D unclear. This CDR3 region has 18 residues. V was shortened by 0 bases and J by 5 bases, with 22 bases between the two germline ends. CDR1 is LGHNA, CDR2 YNFKEQ, per germline. CDR3 sequence reads: CASSQDGFSTKALTEAFF. Written as DNA, the CDR3 is TGTGCCAGCAGCCAAGATGGTTTTTCCACTAAGGCGTTAACTGAAGCTTTCTTT.

The J gene is TRBJ1-4, the V gene TRBV29-1; D not resolved. The ends were cut back, 6 bases at V and 8 bases at J, with 16 bases in the middle. The CDR3 contains 13 residues. The germline CDR1 and CDR2 sequences are SQVTM and ANQGSEA. The CDR3 DNA reads as TGCAGCGTGGGAGGGCCGACGGGGGAAAAACTGTTTTTT. As protein: CSVGGPTGEKLFF.

The V gene is TRBV29-1, the J gene TRBJ1-2; 9 nucleotides align to TRBD1. The V segment lost 4 bases and the J segment 6 bases; nucleotides outside the gene matches: 3. Per germline, CDR1 SQVTM and CDR2 ANQGSEA. CDR3 size: 12 residues. Here the CDR3 reads CSVGRDRDGYTF. Written as DNA, the CDR3 is TGCAGCGTTGGTCGGGACAGGGATGGCTACACCTTC.